The rows below give T cell receptor beta chains drawn from one sample of a study of T cell repertoires in cytomegalovirus infection. TCRdb itself ran the reads through MiXCR, one entry per CDR3 protein. The profile covers fewer than 700,000 distinct CDR3 sequences, with around 24% appearing a single time and 7.5% to 9% taken by the ten largest. The sequenced material came from CD8+ T cells from PBMCs. Source of these receptors: a human donor in good health (CMV status not recorded). Some clones in this sample may be carry-over from other donors' samples. Each CDR3 is given with its conserved first and last residue. A D gene is named only where the DNA matches it firmly. Expanded clones get a size class; other rows say once, few or many, or leave the size out.

V gene	J gene	clone size	D gene	CDR3 DNA	CDR3 protein
TRBV7-2	TRBJ2-1	many	.	TGTGCCAGCAGCTTAGCACGTAACAATGAGCAGTTCTTC	CASSLARNNEQFF
TRBV7-9	TRBJ1-1	many	.	TGTGCCAGCAGCTCTACAGCTGAAGCTTTCTTT	CASSSTAEAFF
TRBV6-6	TRBJ2-1	few	.	TGTGCCAGCAGTGGGGCTGGGCGGAGCTCCTACAATGAGCAGTTCTTC	CASSGAGRSSYNEQFF
TRBV2	TRBJ1-1	.	.	TGTGCCAGGATAGACAGGAACACTGAAGCTTTCTTT	CARIDRNTEAFF
TRBV6-6	TRBJ2-1	.	.	TGTGCCAGCAGTTACTCCTCATGGGGCCCCTACAATGAGCAGTTCTTC	CASSYSSWGPYNEQFF
TRBV6-5	TRBJ2-7	.	TRBD2	TGTGCCAGCAGTTACGGGACTAGCGGTTACTACGAGCAGTACTTC	CASSYGTSGYYEQYF
TRBV6-6	TRBJ1-2	few	.	TGTGCCAGCAGTCCATCCCAGGGCTTTGGCTACACCTTC	CASSPSQGFGYTF
TRBV7-9	TRBJ1-6	many	.	TGTGCCAGCAGCTTAGGATCAGGGAGCAACTCACCCCTCCACTTT	CASSLGSGSNSPLHF
TRBV20-1	TRBJ1-1	.	.	TGCAGTGCTAGTCCCCCTGAAGCTTTCTTT	CSASPPEAFF
TRBV28	TRBJ2-1	.	.	TGTGCCAGCAGTTTACTTCAGGGCCCGAGCTCCTACAATGAGCAGATCTTC	CASSLLQGPSSYNEQIF
TRBV7-2	TRBJ2-7	many	.	TGTGCCAGCAGCTTATATACTGGGGCGGGGGCCTCCTACGAGCAGTACTTC	CASSLYTGAGASYEQYF
TRBV27	TRBJ2-3	few	TRBD2	TGTGCCACCATGACTAGCCCCGCAGATACGCAGTATTTT	CATMTSPADTQYF
TRBV28	TRBJ1-5	.	.	TGTGCCAGCAGATTTGACAGACTCAATCAGCCCCAGCATTTT	CASRFDRLNQPQHF
TRBV4-3	TRBJ2-1	.	TRBD2	TGCGCCAGCAGCAAAGGGGCTAGCGGGCCCGTCAATGAGCAGTTCTTC	CASSKGASGPVNEQFF
TRBV19	TRBJ2-3	once	.	TGTGCCAGTAGTATTGTAGGTTCGACAGATACGCAGTATTTT	CASSIVGSTDTQYF
TRBV4-1	TRBJ2-2	.	TRBD1	TGCACCAGCAGCCGGGAAGGACAGGGGGCCTCCGACGGGGAGCTGTTTTTT	CTSSREGQGASDGELFF
TRBV28	TRBJ2-2	few	.	TGTGCCAGCAGCCACGGTCTCTATGCGACAGGCGTTAACACCGGGGAGCTGTTTTTT	CASSHGLYATGVNTGELFF
TRBV7-6	TRBJ2-2	.	.	TGTGCCAGCAGCTTAGAGGTGGGAGTGAACACCGGGGAGCTGTTTTTT	CASSLEVGVNTGELFF
TRBV7-2	TRBJ1-1	many	.	TGTGCCAGCAGCTTAGTGCCAGGGATCGGCACTGAAGCTTTCTTT	CASSLVPGIGTEAFF
TRBV7-2	TRBJ1-6	many	.	TGTGCCAGCAAAACTCCTCGAGAACCCATTAATTCACCCCTCCACTTT	CASKTPREPINSPLHF
TRBV3-1	TRBJ1-2	.	.	TGTGCCAGCAGCCAAGAGGGAAGGGGCTATGGCTACACCTTC	CASSQEGRGYGYTF
TRBV20-1	TRBJ1-3	.	.	TGCAGTGCTAGAGATAAACGGGGGTTCTCTGGAAACACCATATATTTT	CSARDKRGFSGNTIYF
TRBV27	TRBJ1-2	.	TRBD1	TGTGCCAGCAGTCCAGGGGGCCCGCGGTATGGCTACACCTTC	CASSPGGPRYGYTF
TRBV7-8	TRBJ2-4	.	.	TGTGCCAGCAGCTTAGAGGGACAAGCACTAGCCAAAAACATTCAGTACTTC	CASSLEGQALAKNIQYF
TRBV5-1	TRBJ1-1	few	TRBD1	TGCGCCAGCAGCTACTACGGACAGGGGAACACTGAAGCTTTCTTT	CASSYYGQGNTEAFF
TRBV11-2	TRBJ2-2	few	.	TGTGCCAGCAGCCAACTTTCGAGAGTTTTTAACACCGGGGAGCTGTTTTTT	CASSQLSRVFNTGELFF
TRBV10-3	TRBJ2-5	.	.	TGTGCCATCAGTGACCAGGTCGGCATCCAAGAGACCCAGTACTTC	CAISDQVGIQETQYF
TRBV29-1	TRBJ2-2	.	.	TGCAGCGTTGCCGGGATTAGAGGGGAGCTGTTTTTT	CSVAGIRGELFF
TRBV6-2/TRBV6-3	TRBJ2-5	.	.	TGTGCCAGCAGTCCGTTGGCAGATGTCAGGGAGACCCAGTACTTC	CASSPLADVRETQYF
TRBV20-1	TRBJ2-1	.	.	TGCAGTGCTAGAGTAGGCTATAGCTCCTACAATGAGCAGTTCTTC	CSARVGYSSYNEQFF
TRBV15	TRBJ2-7	few	.	TGTGCCACCAGCTCCCGCACGACTACCTACGAGCAGTACTTC	CATSSRTTTYEQYF
TRBV29-1	TRBJ2-1	.	TRBD1	TGCAGCGTTGTAGGGGACAGGATTGCGAATGAGCAGTTCTTC	CSVVGDRIANEQFF
TRBV20-1	TRBJ2-1	few	.	TGCAGTGCTGGACTACCCTACAATGAGCAGTTCTTC	CSAGLPYNEQFF
TRBV2	TRBJ2-7	few	.	TGTGCCAGCAGTGAGGGGTCCGGCAGGGCCCACGAGCAGTACTTC	CASSEGSGRAHEQYF
TRBV24-1	TRBJ2-1	once	.	TGTGCCACCAGTGATTCTGACAACAATGAGCAGTTCTTC	CATSDSDNNEQFF
TRBV11-3	TRBJ2-3	many	TRBD1	TGTGCCAGCAGCTTCACGGGACAGGGAGCAGATACGCAGTATTTT	CASSFTGQGADTQYF
TRBV10-1	TRBJ2-7	few	.	TGCGCCAGCAGTGGACAGGTGCTCGGCGACGAGCAGTACTTC	CASSGQVLGDEQYF
TRBV28	TRBJ1-1	many	TRBD1	TGTGCCAGCAGCCGCCCCAACAGGGGTAGGAACACTGAAGCTTTCTTT	CASSRPNRGRNTEAFF
TRBV7-9	TRBJ2-5	.	.	TGTGCCAGCAGCTTTTTGGGTAGGGAGACCCAGTACTTC	CASSFLGRETQYF
TRBV2	TRBJ2-2	.	.	TGTGCCAGACTGGCTCTCTCCGGGGAGCTGTTTTTT	CARLALSGELFF